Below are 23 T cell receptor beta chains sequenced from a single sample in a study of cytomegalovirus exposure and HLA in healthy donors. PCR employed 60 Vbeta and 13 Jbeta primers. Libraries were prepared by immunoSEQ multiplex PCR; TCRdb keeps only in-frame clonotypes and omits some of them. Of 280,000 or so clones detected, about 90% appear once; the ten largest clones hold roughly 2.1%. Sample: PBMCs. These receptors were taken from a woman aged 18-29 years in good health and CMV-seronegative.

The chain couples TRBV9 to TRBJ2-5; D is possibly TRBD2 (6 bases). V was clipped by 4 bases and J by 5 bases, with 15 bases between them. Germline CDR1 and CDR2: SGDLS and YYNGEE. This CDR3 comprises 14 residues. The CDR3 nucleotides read TGTGCCAGCAGCCCCGGGGGAGGTAGGGAGACCCAGTACTTC. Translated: CASSPGGGRETQYF.

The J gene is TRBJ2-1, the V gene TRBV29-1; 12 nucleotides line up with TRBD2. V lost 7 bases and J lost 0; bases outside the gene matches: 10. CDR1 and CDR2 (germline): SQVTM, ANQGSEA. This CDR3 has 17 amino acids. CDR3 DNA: TGCAGCGCACAGGGGCTAGCGGGGGGGCTCTCCTACAATGAGCAGTTCTTC. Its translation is CSAQGLAGGLSYNEQFF.

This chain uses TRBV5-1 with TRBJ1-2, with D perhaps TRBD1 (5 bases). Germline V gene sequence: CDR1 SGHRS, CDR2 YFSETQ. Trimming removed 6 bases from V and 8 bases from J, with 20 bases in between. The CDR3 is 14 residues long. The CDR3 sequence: CASTRQGGAEGYTF. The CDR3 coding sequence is TGCGCCAGCACCCGTCAAGGTGGGGCTGAGGGCTACACCTTC.

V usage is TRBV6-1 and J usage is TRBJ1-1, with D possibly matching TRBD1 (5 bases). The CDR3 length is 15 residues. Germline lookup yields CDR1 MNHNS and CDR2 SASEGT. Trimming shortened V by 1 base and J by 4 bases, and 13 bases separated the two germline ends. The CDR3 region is CASSEEGRWITEAFF. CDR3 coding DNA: TGTGCCAGCAGTGAAGAGGGGAGGTGGATCACTGAAGCTTTCTTT.

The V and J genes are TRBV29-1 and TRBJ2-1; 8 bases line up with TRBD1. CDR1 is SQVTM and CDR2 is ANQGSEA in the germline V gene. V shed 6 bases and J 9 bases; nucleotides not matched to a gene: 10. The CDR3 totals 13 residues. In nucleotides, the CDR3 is TGCAGCGTCTACAGGGGGGCGGTCGGTGAGCAGTTCTTC. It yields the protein CSVYRGAVGEQFF.

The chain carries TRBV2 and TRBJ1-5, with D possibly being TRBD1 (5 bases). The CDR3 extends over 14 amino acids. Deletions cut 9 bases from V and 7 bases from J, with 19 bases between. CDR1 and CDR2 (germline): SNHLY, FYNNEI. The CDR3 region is CASGLGGAGQPQHF. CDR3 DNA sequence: TGTGCCAGTGGGCTTGGCGGGGCTGGGCAGCCCCAGCATTTT.

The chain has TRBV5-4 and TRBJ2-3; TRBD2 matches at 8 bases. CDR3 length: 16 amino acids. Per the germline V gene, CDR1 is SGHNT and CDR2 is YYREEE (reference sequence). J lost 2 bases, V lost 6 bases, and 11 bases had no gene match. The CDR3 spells CASTLGGTSNTDTQYF. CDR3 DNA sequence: TGTGCCAGCACCCTGGGAGGGACTAGTAACACAGATACGCAGTATTTT.

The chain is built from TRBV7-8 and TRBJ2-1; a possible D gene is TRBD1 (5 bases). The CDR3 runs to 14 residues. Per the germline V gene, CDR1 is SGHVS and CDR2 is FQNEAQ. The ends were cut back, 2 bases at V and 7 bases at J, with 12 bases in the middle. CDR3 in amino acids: CASSLTGWLNEQFF. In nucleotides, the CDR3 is TGTGCCAGCAGCTTAACAGGTTGGTTGAATGAGCAGTTCTTC.

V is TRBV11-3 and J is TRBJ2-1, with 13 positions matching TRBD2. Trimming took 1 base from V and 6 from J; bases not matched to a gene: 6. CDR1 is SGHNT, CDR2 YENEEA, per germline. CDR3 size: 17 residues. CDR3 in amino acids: CASSLALTSGGANEQFF. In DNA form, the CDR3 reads TGTGCCAGCAGCTTAGCCCTCACTAGCGGGGGGGCCAATGAGCAGTTCTTC.

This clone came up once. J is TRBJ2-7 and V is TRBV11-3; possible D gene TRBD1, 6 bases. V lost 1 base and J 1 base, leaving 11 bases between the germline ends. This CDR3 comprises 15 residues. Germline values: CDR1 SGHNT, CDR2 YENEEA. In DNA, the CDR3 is TGTGCCAGCAGCTTAGGGCACGGACAGTCCTACGAGCAGTACTTC. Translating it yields CASSLGHGQSYEQYF.

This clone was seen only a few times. In DNA, the CDR3 is TGTGCCAGCAGCCAAGACAGCTATGGCTACACCTTC. The encoded protein is CASSQDSYGYTF. The V call is TRBV7-9, the J call TRBJ1-2; maybe TRBD1 (5 bases). Germline CDR1 is SEHNR and CDR2 is FQNEAQ (reference sequence). The CDR3 loop spans 12 amino acids. Trimming pared 5 bases from V and 4 bases from J, leaving 8 bases between.

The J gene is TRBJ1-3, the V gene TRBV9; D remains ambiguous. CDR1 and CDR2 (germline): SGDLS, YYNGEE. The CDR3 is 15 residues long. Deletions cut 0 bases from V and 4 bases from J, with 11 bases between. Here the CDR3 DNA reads TGTGCCAGCAGCGTAGAAGCGCGATTCGGAAACACCATATATTTT. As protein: CASSVEARFGNTIYF.

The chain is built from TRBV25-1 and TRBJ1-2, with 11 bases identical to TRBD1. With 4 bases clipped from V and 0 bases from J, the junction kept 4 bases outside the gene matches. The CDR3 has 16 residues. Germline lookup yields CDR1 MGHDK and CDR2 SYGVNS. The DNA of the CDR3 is TGTGCCAGCAGTGGGATGGACAGGGGGCCTAACTATGGCTACACCTTC. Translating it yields CASSGMDRGPNYGYTF.

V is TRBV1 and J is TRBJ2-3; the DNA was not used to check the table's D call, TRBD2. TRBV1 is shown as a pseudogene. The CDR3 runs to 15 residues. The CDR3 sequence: CTSSLKSFNIVTQYF. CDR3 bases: TGCACCAGCAGCCTCAAGAGCTTCAATATAGTAACGCAGTATTTT.

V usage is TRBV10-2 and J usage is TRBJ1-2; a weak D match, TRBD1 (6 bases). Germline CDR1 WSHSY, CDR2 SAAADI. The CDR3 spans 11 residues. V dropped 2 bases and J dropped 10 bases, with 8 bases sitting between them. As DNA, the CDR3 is TGCGCCAGCAGTGAGACAGGGTTCTACACCTTC. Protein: CASSETGFYTF.

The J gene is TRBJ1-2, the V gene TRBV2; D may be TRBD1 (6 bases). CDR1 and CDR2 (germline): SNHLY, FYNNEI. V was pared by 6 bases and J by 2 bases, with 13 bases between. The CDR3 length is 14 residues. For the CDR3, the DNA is TGTGCCAGCAGAGAATCCGGGACAAACTATGGCTACACCTTC. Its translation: CASRESGTNYGYTF.

CDR3 DNA sequence: TGTGCCAGCAGCACCCGGACTAGCGGGGGGGCCAGCGCAGATACGCAGTATTTT. Protein product: CASSTRTSGGASADTQYF. The rearrangement links TRBV9 to TRBJ2-3, with 15 bases that match TRBD2. The germline CDR1 and CDR2 sequences are SGDLS and YYNGEE. This CDR3 comprises 18 residues. The trim removed 4 bases at V and 4 bases at J, leaving 10 bases unmatched.

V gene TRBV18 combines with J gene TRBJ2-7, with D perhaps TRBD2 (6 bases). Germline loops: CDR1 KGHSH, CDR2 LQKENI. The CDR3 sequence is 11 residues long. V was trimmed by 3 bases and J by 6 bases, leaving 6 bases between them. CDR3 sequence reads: CASSPGGEQYF. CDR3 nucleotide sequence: TGTGCCAGCTCACCGGGGGGCGAGCAGTACTTC.

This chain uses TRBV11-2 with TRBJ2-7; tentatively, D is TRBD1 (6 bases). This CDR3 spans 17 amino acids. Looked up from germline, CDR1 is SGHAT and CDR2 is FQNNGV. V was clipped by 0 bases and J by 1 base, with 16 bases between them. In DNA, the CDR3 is TGTGCCAGCAGCTTAGATCTCGGCAGGGGAGTATCCTACGAGCAGTACTTC. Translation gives CASSLDLGRGVSYEQYF.

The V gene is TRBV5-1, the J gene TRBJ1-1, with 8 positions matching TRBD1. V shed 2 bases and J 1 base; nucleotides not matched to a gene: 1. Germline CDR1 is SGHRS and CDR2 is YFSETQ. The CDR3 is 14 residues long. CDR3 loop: CASSFDRGNTEAFF. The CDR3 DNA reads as TGCGCCAGCAGCTTCGACAGGGGGAACACTGAAGCTTTCTTT.

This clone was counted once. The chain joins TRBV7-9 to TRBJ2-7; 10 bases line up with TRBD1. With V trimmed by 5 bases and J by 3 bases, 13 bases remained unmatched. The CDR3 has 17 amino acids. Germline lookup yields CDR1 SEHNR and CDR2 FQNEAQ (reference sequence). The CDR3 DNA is TGTGCCAGCAGCCGAAGACAAACCGGGACAGGGGTCTACGAGCAGTACTTC. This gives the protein CASSRRQTGTGVYEQYF.

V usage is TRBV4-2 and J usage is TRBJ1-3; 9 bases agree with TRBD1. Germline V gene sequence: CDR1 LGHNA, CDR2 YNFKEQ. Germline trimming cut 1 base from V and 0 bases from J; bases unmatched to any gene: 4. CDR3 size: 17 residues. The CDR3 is CASSQVTGGLSGNTIYF. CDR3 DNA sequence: TGTGCCAGCAGCCAAGTGACAGGGGGGCTCTCTGGAAACACCATATATTTT.

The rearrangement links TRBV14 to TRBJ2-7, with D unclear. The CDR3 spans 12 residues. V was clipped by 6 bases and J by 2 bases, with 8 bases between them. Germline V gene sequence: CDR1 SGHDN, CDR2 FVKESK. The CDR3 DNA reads TGTGCCAGCAGGGCGGATACCTACGAGCAGTACTTC. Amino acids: CASRADTYEQYF. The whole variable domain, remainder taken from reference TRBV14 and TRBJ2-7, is EAGVTQFPSHSVIEKGQTVTLRCDPISGHDNLYWYRRVMGKEIKFLLHFVKESKQDESGMPNNRFLAERTGGTYSTLKVQPAELEDSGVYFCASRADTYEQYFGPGTRLTVT.